This T cell receptor beta chain was obtained from a study of cytomegalovirus exposure and HLA in healthy donors. PCR involved 60 Vbeta and 13 Jbeta primers. TCRdb's copy holds only in-frame clones and misses some; the assay was immunoSEQ multiplex PCR. The repertoire includes about 210,000 clones, around four fifths of them detected once, and about 9.4% sits in the top ten. Germline CDR1 and CDR2: MDHEN and SYDVKM. J lost 7 bases, V lost 8 bases, and 8 bases had no gene match. The length of the CDR3 is 14 residues. The sequenced material came from PBMCs. The receptor's source is a woman between 50 and 59 years old in good health and CMV-seropositive. This chain joins TRBV28 and TRBJ1-6; 7 bases are a match to TRBD1. The CDR3 region has the DNA TGTGCCAGCTCCCGACAGGGAGGAAATTCACCCCTCCACTTT. Its protein is CASSRQGGNSPLHF.